This is a list of T cell receptor beta chains from one sample in a study of post-analysis software for immune sequencing data. TCRdb called the PCR reads again in MiXCR, with one record for every CDR3 protein. This sample yields about 760,000 distinct CDR3 sequences, of which less than 35% are seen a single time; roughly 0.54% belongs to the top ten. The specimen was blood. The receptors derive from a girl aged 10 to 17 with multiple sclerosis. CDR3s include the opening cysteine and the closing phenylalanine or tryptophan. The order of the fields is J gene, clone size, D gene, V gene, CDR3 protein, CDR3 DNA. D genes are given only for firm matches. Clone size appears in some rows only: once, few, many, or a class for an expanded clone.

J: TRBJ2-1; size: once; D: TRBD2; V: TRBV10-3; CDR3: CTISEGGSGRPNEQFF; DNA: TGTACCATCAGTGAGGGAGGTAGCGGGAGGCCCAATGAGCAGTTCTTC
J: TRBJ2-3; size: .; D: TRBD1; V: TRBV12-5; CDR3: CASGVGQGTDTQYF; DNA: TGTGCTAGTGGTGTCGGACAGGGGACAGATACGCAGTATTTT
J: TRBJ1-4; size: .; D: .; V: TRBV25-1; CDR3: CASSDPGSSGEKLFF; DNA: TGTGCCAGCAGCGATCCGGGGAGTTCGGGGGAAAAACTGTTTTTT
J: TRBJ1-2; size: few; D: .; V: TRBV2; CDR3: CASSSRDGYGYTF; DNA: TGTGCCAGCAGTAGCCGGGACGGCTATGGCTACACCTTC
J: TRBJ2-5; size: few; D: .; V: TRBV29-1; CDR3: CSVEETQYF; DNA: TGCAGCGTTGAAGAGACCCAGTACTTC
J: TRBJ2-6; size: few; D: .; V: TRBV3-1; CDR3: CASSQLGGISGANVLTF; DNA: TGTGCCAGCAGCCAATTGGGGGGAATCTCTGGGGCCAACGTCCTGACTTTC
J: TRBJ1-2; size: few; D: .; V: TRBV12-3/TRBV12-4; CDR3: CASTLDGDGYTF; DNA: TGTGCCAGCACCTTGGATGGGGATGGCTACACCTTC
J: TRBJ2-1; size: .; D: TRBD2; V: TRBV5-1; CDR3: CASSPLAGGPPNSYNEQFF; DNA: TGCGCCAGCAGCCCATTAGCGGGGGGGCCCCCCAACTCCTACAATGAGCAGTTCTTC
J: TRBJ2-7; size: .; D: .; V: TRBV5-1; CDR3: CASRDTGAMDEQYF; DNA: TGCGCCAGCAGGGACACGGGAGCGATGGACGAGCAGTACTTC
J: TRBJ1-2; size: .; D: .; V: TRBV7-9; CDR3: CASGRPGAYGYTF; DNA: TGTGCCAGCGGTCGCCCGGGTGCCTATGGCTACACCTTC
J: TRBJ1-1; size: .; D: .; V: TRBV25-1; CDR3: CASSVFVGTQNTEAFF; DNA: TGTGCCAGCAGTGTATTTGTAGGGACGCAGAACACTGAAGCTTTCTTT
J: TRBJ2-7; size: few; D: TRBD2; V: TRBV2; CDR3: CASSEAFLRTSGHEQYF; DNA: TGTGCCAGCAGTGAAGCCTTTCTCCGGACTAGCGGCCACGAGCAGTACTTC
J: TRBJ2-1; size: .; D: TRBD2; V: TRBV2; CDR3: CASTQQTSGSNEQFF; DNA: TGTGCCAGCACTCAACAGACTAGCGGGTCCAATGAGCAGTTCTTC
J: TRBJ1-2; size: .; D: .; V: TRBV5-1; CDR3: CASRGEGYYGYTF; DNA: TGCGCCAGCAGAGGGGAGGGTTACTATGGCTACACCTTC
J: TRBJ1-2; size: .; D: .; V: TRBV12-3/TRBV12-4; CDR3: CASTEENYGYTF; DNA: TGTGCCAGCACCGAAGAAAACTATGGCTACACCTTC
J: TRBJ2-5; size: .; D: .; V: TRBV7-2; CDR3: CASSLVVSRGETQYF; DNA: TGTGCCAGCAGCTTAGTCGTCTCCCGCGGGGAGACCCAGTACTTC
J: TRBJ2-7; size: .; D: .; V: TRBV5-6; CDR3: CASSKQYKNRVSGEQYF; DNA: TGTGCCAGCAGCAAGCAGTATAAAAACAGGGTGTCGGGCGAGCAGTACTTC
J: TRBJ1-5; size: few; D: .; V: TRBV6-2/TRBV6-3; CDR3: CASNQGVNQPQHF; DNA: TGTGCCAGCAACCAAGGAGTGAATCAGCCCCAGCATTTT
J: TRBJ2-5; size: few; D: TRBD1; V: TRBV6-6; CDR3: CASSYPTGRETQYF; DNA: TGTGCCAGCAGTTACCCGACAGGGCGCGAGACCCAGTACTTC
J: TRBJ2-7; size: few; D: TRBD2; V: TRBV6-1; CDR3: CASNRGLAENYEQYF; DNA: TGTGCCAGCAACAGGGGACTAGCGGAGAATTACGAGCAGTACTTC
J: TRBJ1-1; size: .; D: .; V: TRBV10-3; CDR3: CAIRVGTEAFF; DNA: TGTGCCATCAGAGTTGGCACTGAAGCTTTCTTT
J: TRBJ2-7; size: few; D: TRBD2; V: TRBV7-2; CDR3: CASSYVAGDGWYEQYF; DNA: TGTGCCAGCAGCTACGTAGCGGGGGATGGATGGTACGAGCAGTACTTC
J: TRBJ2-7; size: many; D: TRBD1; V: TRBV29-1; CDR3: CSVTGTVSYEQYF; DNA: TGCAGCGTTACCGGGACAGTCTCCTACGAGCAGTACTTC
J: TRBJ1-2; size: .; D: .; V: TRBV5-4; CDR3: CASSYSAPDGYTF; DNA: TGTGCCAGCAGTTATTCCGCTCCTGATGGCTACACCTTC
J: TRBJ1-2; size: .; D: TRBD1; V: TRBV28; CDR3: CASSLGTGDLYGYTF; DNA: TGTGCCAGCAGTTTAGGGACAGGGGATCTCTATGGCTACACCTTC
J: TRBJ2-5; size: .; D: .; V: TRBV14; CDR3: CASSRGTVAQETQYF; DNA: TGTGCCAGCAGCCGCGGGACGGTAGCCCAAGAGACCCAGTATTTC
J: TRBJ2-3; size: .; D: .; V: TRBV10-3; CDR3: CAISVASDSDTQYF; DNA: TGTGCCATCTCGGTCGCTAGCGATTCAGATACGCAGTATTTT
J: TRBJ1-5; size: many; D: TRBD1; V: TRBV20-1; CDR3: CSANGWDRGPNQPQHF; DNA: TGCAGTGCTAATGGTTGGGACAGGGGGCCCAATCAGCCCCAGCATTTT